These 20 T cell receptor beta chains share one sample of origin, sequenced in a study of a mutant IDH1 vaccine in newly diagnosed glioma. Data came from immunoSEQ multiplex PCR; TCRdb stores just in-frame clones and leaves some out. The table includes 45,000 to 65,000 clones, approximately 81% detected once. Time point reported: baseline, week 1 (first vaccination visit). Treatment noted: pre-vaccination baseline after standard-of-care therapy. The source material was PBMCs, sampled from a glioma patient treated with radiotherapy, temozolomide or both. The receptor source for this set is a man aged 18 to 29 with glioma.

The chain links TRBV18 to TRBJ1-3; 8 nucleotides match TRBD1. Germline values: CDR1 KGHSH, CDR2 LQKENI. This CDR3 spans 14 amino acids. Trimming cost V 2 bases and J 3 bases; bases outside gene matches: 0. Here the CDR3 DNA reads TGTGCCAGCTCACCAGGACAGGGTGGAAACACCATATATTTT. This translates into CASSPGQGGNTIYF.

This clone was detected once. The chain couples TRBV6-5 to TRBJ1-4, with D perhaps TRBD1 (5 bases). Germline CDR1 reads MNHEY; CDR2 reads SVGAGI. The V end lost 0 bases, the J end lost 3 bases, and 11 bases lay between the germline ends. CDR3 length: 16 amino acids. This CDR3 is CASSYSQGWANEKLFF. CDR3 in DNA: TGTGCCAGCAGTTACTCCCAGGGTTGGGCTAATGAAAAACTGTTTTTT.

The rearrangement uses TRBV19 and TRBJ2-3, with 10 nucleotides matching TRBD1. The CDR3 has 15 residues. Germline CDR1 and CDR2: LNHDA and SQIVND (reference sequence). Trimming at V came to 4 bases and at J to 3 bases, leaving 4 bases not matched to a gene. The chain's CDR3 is CASSRPGQGTDTQYF. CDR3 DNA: TGTGCCAGTAGTAGGCCGGGACAGGGGACAGATACGCAGTATTTT.

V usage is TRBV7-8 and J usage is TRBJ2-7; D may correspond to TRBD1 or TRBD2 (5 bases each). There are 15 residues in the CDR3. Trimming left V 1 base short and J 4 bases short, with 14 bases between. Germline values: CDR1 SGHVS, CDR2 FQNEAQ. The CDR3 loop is CASSLVGDGKYEQYF. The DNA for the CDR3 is TGTGCCAGCAGCTTAGTAGGGGACGGGAAATACGAGCAGTACTTC. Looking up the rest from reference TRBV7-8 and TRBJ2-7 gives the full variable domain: GAGVSQSPRYKVAKRGQDVALRCDPISGHVSLFWYQQALGQGPEFLTYFQNEAQLDKSGLPSDRFFAERPEGSVSTLKIQRTQQEDSAVYLCASSLVGDGKYEQYFGPGTRLTVT.

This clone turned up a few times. The CDR3 bases are TGTGCCAGTAGTATGGGGGGAGGGTTTGTGAACACTGAAGCTTTCTTT. Amino acids: CASSMGGGFVNTEAFF. This rearrangement joins TRBV19 to TRBJ1-1; weak D call: TRBD1 (5 bases). The CDR3 covers 16 residues. The germline CDR1 and CDR2 sequences are LNHDA and SQIVND (reference sequence). V lost 3 bases and J 0 bases, leaving 14 bases between the germline ends.

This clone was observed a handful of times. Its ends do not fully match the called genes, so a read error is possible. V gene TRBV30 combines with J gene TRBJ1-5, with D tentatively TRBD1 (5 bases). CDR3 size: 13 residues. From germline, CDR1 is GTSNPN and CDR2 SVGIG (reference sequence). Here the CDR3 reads CAWAGTEHHPQHF. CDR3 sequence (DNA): TGTGCCTGGGCAGGGACGGAGCATCACCCCCAGCATTTT.

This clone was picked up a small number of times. This CDR3 reads CASSSQDPGRTEAFF. Here the CDR3 DNA reads TGCGCCAGCAGCTCCCAAGACCCAGGGAGGACTGAAGCTTTCTTT. V usage is TRBV5-1 and J usage is TRBJ1-1; possible D gene TRBD1, 5 bases. The CDR3 has 15 amino acids. Germline V gene data show CDR1 as SGHRS and CDR2 as YFSETQ. V dropped 3 bases and J dropped 5 bases, with 17 bases sitting between them.

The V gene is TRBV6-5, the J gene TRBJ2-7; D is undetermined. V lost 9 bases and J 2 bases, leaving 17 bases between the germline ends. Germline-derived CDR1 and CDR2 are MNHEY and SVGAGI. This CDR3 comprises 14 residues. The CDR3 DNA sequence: TGTGCCAGTAGGGCTAGAATTGCCGCCTACGAGCAGTACTTC. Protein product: CASRARIAAYEQYF.

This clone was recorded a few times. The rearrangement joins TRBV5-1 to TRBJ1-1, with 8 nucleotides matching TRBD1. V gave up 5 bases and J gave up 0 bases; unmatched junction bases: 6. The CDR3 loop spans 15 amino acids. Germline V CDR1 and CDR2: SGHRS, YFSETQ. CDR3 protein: CASRGQEKMNTEAFF. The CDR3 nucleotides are TGCGCCAGCAGGGGACAGGAAAAAATGAACACTGAAGCTTTCTTT.

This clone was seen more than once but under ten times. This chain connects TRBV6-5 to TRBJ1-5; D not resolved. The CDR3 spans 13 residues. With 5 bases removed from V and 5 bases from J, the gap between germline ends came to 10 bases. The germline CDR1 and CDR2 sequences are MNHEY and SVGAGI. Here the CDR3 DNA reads TGTGCCAGCAGTCCCTCCTTAGATCAGCCCCAGCATTTT. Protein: CASSPSLDQPQHF.

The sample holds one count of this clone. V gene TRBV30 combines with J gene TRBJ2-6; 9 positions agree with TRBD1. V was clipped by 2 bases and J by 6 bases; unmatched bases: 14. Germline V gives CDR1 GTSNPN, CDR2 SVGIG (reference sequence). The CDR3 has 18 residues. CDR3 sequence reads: CAWSSPGQGVLKANVLTF. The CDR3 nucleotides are TGTGCCTGGAGTTCCCCGGGACAGGGAGTTTTGAAGGCCAACGTCCTGACTTTC.

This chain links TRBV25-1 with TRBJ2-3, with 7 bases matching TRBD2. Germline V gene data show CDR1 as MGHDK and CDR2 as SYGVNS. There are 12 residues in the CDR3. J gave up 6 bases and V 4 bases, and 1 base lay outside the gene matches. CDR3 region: CASSGRGDTQYF. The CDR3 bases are TGTGCCAGCAGTGGGCGGGGGGATACGCAGTATTTT.

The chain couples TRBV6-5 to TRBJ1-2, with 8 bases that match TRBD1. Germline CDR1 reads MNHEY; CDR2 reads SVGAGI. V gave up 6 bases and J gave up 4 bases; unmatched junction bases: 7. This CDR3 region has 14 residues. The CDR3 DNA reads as TGTGCCAGCAGCCGGGGACAGGTTCCCTATGGCTACACCTTC. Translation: CASSRGQVPYGYTF.

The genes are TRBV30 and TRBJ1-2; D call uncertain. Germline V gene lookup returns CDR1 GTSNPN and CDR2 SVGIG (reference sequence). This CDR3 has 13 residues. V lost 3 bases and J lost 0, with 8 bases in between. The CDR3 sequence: CAWSPRTNYGYTF. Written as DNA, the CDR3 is TGTGCCTGGAGCCCTCGGACTAACTATGGCTACACCTTC. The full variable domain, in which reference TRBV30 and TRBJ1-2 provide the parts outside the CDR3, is SQTIHQWPATLVQPVGSPLSLECTVEGTSNPNLYWYRQAAGRGLQLLFYSVGIGQISSEVPQNLSASRPQDRQFILSSKKLLLSDSGFYLCAWSPRTNYGYTFGSGTRLTVV.

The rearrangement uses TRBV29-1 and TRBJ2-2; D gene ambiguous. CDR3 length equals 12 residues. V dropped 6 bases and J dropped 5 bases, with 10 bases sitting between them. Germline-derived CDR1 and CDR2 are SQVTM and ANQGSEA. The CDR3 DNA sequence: TGCAGCGTCTTGTACAAAACCGGGGAGCTGTTTTTT. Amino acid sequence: CSVLYKTGELFF.

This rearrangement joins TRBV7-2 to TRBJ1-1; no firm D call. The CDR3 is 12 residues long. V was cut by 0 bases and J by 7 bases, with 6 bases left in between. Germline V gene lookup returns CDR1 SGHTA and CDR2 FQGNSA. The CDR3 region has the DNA TGTGCCAGCAGCTTAGCGAGGAATGAAGCTTTCTTT. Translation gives CASSLARNEAFF.

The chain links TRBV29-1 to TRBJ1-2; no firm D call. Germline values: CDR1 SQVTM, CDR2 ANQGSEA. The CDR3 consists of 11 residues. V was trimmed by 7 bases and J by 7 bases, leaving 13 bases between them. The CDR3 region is CSAGGSSGYTF. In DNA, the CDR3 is TGCAGCGCTGGAGGGAGTTCTGGCTACACCTTC.

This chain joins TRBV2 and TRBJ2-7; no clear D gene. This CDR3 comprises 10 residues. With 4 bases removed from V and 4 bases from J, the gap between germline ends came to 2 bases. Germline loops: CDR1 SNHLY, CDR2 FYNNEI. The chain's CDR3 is CASSAYEQYF. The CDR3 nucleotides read TGTGCCAGCAGTGCTTACGAGCAGTACTTC.

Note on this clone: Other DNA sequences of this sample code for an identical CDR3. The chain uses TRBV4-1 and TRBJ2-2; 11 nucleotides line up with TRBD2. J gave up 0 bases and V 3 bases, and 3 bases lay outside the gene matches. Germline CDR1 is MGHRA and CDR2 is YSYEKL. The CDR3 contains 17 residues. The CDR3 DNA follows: TGCGCCAGCAGCCAGGTGGGACTAGCGGCGAACACCGGGGAGCTGTTTTTT. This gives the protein CASSQVGLAANTGELFF.

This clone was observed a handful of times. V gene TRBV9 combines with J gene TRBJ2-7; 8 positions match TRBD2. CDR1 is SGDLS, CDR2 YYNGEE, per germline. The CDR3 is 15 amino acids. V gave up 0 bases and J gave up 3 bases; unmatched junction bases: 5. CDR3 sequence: CASSVAGGPSYEQYF. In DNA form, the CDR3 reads TGTGCCAGCAGCGTAGCGGGAGGGCCGAGCTACGAGCAGTACTTC.